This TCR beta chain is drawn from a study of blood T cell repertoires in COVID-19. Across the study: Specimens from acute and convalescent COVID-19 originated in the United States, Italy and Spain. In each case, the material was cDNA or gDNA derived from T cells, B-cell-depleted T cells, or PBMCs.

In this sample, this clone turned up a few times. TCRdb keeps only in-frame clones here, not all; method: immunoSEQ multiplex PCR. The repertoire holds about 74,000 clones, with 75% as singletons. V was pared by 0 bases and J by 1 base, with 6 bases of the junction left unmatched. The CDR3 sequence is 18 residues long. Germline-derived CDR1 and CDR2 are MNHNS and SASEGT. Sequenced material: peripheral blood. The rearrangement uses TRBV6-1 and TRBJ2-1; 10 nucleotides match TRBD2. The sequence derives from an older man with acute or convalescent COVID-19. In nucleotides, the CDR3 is TGTGCCAGCAGTGAAGCATCCAGCGGGAGGGTATCCTACAATGAGCAGTTCTTC. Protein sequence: CASSEASSGRVSYNEQFF.